A single sample gave rise to the 14 T cell receptor beta chains below, sequenced in a study of chemoradiotherapy in HPV16-positive cancers. Here immunoSEQ multiplex PCR was the method, and the copy in TCRdb shows in-frame clones only, minus some. The sample has roughly 700 clones; around 75% are singletons. The sequenced sample was tumor tissue, obtained from a patient who underwent chemoradiotherapy. The receptors originated from a human donor with HPV-associated anogenital cancer.

This chain uses TRBV25-1 with TRBJ2-4, with 10 bases fitting TRBD1. CDR3 length: 14 residues. The ends lost 2 bases at V and 8 bases at J; junction bases unmatched: 3. Germline loops: CDR1 MGHDK, CDR2 SYGVNS. This chain's CDR3 is CASSEGQGGDIQYF. The CDR3 coding sequence is TGTGCCAGCAGTGAAGGACAGGGGGGAGACATTCAGTACTTC.

As regards this clone: The junction departs from the called germline gene at one end, perhaps through a read error. V is TRBV4-1 and J is TRBJ2-2; the match to TRBD1 covers 7 bases. CDR3 length: 18 amino acids. The germline gives CDR1 MGHRA, CDR2 YSYEKL. In DNA form, the CDR3 reads TGCGTCAGCAGCCAAGATACGTTCAGGGGGATTAACACCGGGGAGCTGTTTTTT. It translates to CVSSQDTFRGINTGELFF.

This chain joins TRBV29-1 and TRBJ2-1; possibly TRBD1 for D (5 bases). The CDR3 totals 13 residues. CDR1 and CDR2 (germline): SQVTM, ANQGSEA. V lost 5 bases to trimming and J lost 4 bases, with 12 bases between them. The CDR3: CSVSGPVYNEQFF. The DNA of the CDR3 is TGCAGCGTTTCAGGGCCCGTTTACAATGAGCAGTTCTTC.

This chain links TRBV15 with TRBJ2-2; 11 bases align to TRBD1. This CDR3 is 15 amino acids long. Germline V lookup: CDR1 LNHNV, CDR2 YYDKDF (reference sequence). V lost 3 bases to trimming and J lost 7 bases; unmatched junction nucleotides: 4. CDR3: CATSSGQGAFGELFF. CDR3 nucleotides: TGTGCCACCAGCAGCGGACAGGGGGCGTTCGGGGAGCTGTTTTTT.

This clone has just one count. The CDR3 loop is CASKGGAVGGYTF. CDR3 coding DNA: TGTGCCAGCAAAGGTGGGGCAGTCGGCGGCTACACCTTC. V is TRBV6-5 and J is TRBJ1-2; the D gene is possibly TRBD1 (5 bases). V dropped 7 bases and J dropped 8 bases, with 17 bases sitting between them. The CDR3 totals 13 residues. Germline V gives CDR1 MNHEY, CDR2 SVGAGI.

There are a few counts of this clone. This chain joins TRBV7-9 and TRBJ1-1, with 7 bases that match TRBD1. From germline, CDR1 is SEHNR and CDR2 FQNEAQ (reference sequence). The CDR3 spans 13 residues. The J segment lost 4 bases and the V segment lost 10 bases, leaving 9 bases of the junction unmatched. CDR3 in amino acids: CATQQGPGTEAFF. The CDR3 DNA reads TGTGCCACCCAACAGGGGCCGGGCACTGAAGCTTTCTTT.

V usage is TRBV30 and J usage is TRBJ1-2; a weak D match, TRBD1 (6 bases). V lost 5 bases and J lost 7, with 17 bases in between. The germline CDR1 and CDR2 sequences are GTSNPN and SVGIG (reference sequence). The CDR3 loop spans 13 amino acids. CDR3 region: CAWPYRQGSGYTF. CDR3 nucleotides: TGTGCCTGGCCTTACCGCCAGGGGTCTGGCTACACCTTC.

This chain uses TRBV5-1 with TRBJ1-1, with TRBD1 as a possible D gene (6 bases). V was pared by 8 bases and J by 5 bases, with 19 bases between. CDR3 length: 14 residues. CDR1 is SGHRS and CDR2 is YFSETQ in the germline V gene. The CDR3 loop reads CASKPGGGATEAFF. DNA for the CDR3: TGCGCCAGTAAACCTGGAGGGGGGGCAACTGAAGCTTTCTTT.

The chain recombines TRBV4-2 with TRBJ1-4; D might be TRBD1 (5 bases). In germline, CDR1 is LGHNA, CDR2 YNFKEQ. V was trimmed by 0 bases and J by 8 bases, leaving 7 bases between them. This CDR3 has 13 residues. CDR3 residues: CASSQETVEKLFF. In nucleotides, the CDR3 is TGTGCCAGCAGCCAAGAGACAGTCGAAAAACTGTTTTTT.

This clone was seen only once. The chain uses TRBV27 and TRBJ2-7; a possible D gene is TRBD1 (6 bases). The CDR3 length is 15 residues. CDR1 and CDR2 from the germline V gene are MNHEY and SMNVEV (reference sequence). The V and J ends lost 6 bases and 1 base respectively, with 16 bases between them. The CDR3 is CASRPVQGGSYEQYF. The CDR3 DNA reads as TGTGCCAGCAGGCCCGTACAGGGCGGTTCCTACGAGCAGTACTTC.

This clone has more than one count but fewer than ten. V is TRBV7-6 and J is TRBJ2-2; D unresolved. The length of the CDR3 is 16 residues. Germline V CDR1 and CDR2: SGHVS, FNYEAQ. V was clipped by 2 bases and J by 0 bases, with 10 bases between them. The CDR3 is CASSLSADANTGELFF. CDR3 nucleotides: TGTGCCAGCAGCTTATCGGCGGACGCGAACACCGGGGAGCTGTTTTTT.

The DNA of the CDR3 is TGTGCCAGTAGTAAGACAGGGACAAATCAGCCCCAGCATTTT. Its protein product is CASSKTGTNQPQHF. This chain joins TRBV19 and TRBJ1-5; 7 bases fit TRBD1. V dropped 4 bases and J dropped 4; count of bases not matched to a gene: 4. The CDR3 runs 14 residues. Germline V gives CDR1 LNHDA, CDR2 SQIVND (reference sequence). Looking up the rest from reference TRBV19 and TRBJ1-5 gives the full variable domain: DGGITQSPKYLFRKEGQNVTLSCEQNLNHDAMYWYRQDPGQGLRLIYYSQIVNDFQKGDIAEGYSVSREKKESFPLTVTSAQKNPTAFYLCASSKTGTNQPQHFGDGTRLSIL.

This chain's CDR3 is CASSLTTEPKKTQYF. DNA for the CDR3: TGTGCCAGCAGCTTAACCACAGAGCCTAAAAAGACCCAGTACTTC. The V gene is TRBV7-6, the J gene TRBJ2-5; no clear D. Germline CDR1 reads SGHVS; CDR2 reads FNYEAQ. The CDR3 loop spans 15 amino acids. V lost 2 bases and J 6 bases, leaving 16 bases between the germline ends.

V usage is TRBV2 and J usage is TRBJ2-5, with TRBD1 identical over 7 bases. This CDR3 region has 14 residues. In germline, CDR1 is SNHLY, CDR2 FYNNEI. V trimming: 6 bases; J trimming: 4 bases; junction bases outside the gene matches: 8. In nucleotides, the CDR3 is TGTGCCAGCAGGCTTACAGGGGCCGGAGAGACCCAGTACTTC. Amino acids: CASRLTGAGETQYF.